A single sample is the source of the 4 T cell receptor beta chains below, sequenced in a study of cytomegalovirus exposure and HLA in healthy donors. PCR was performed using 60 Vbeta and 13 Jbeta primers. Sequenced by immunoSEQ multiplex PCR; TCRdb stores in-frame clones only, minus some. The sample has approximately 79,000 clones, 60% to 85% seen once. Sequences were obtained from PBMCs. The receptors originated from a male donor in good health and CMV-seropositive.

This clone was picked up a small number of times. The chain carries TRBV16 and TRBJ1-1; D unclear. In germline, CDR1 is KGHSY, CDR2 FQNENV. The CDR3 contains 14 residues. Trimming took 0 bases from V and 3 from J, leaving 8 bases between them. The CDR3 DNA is TGTGCCAGCAGCCAATCGGCAGTCGACACTGAAGCTTTCTTT. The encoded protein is CASSQSAVDTEAFF.

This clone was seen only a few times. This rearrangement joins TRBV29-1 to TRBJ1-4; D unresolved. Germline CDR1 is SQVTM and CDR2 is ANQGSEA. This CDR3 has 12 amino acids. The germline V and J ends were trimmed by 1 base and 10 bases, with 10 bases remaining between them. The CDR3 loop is CSVEGHRGKLFF. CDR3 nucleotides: TGCAGCGTTGAAGGGCACCGGGGAAAACTGTTTTTT.

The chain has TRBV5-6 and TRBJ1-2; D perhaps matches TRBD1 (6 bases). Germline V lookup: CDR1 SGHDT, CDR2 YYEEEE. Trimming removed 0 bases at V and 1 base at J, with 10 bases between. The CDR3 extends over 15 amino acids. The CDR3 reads CASSLGGRGNYGYTF. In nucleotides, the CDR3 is TGTGCCAGCAGCTTGGGGGGGCGAGGTAACTATGGCTACACCTTC.

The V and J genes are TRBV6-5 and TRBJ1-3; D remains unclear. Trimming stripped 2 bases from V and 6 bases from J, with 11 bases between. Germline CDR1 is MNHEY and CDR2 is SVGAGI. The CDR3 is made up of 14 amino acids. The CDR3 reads CASSYTNKENTIYF. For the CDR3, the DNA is TGTGCCAGCAGTTACACCAACAAAGAAAACACCATATATTTT.